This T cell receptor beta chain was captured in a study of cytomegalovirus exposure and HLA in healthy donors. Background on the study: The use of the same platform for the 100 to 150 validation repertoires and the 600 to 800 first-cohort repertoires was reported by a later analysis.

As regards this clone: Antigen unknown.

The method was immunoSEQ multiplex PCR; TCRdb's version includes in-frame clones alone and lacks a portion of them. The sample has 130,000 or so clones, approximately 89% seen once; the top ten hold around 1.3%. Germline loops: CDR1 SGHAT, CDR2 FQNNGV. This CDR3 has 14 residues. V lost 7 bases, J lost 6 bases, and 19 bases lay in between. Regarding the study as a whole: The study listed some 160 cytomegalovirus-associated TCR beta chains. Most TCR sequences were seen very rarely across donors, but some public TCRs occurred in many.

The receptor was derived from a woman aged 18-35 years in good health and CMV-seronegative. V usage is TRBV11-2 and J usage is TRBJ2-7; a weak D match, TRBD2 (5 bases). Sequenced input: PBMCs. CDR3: CASTERLSGSEQYF. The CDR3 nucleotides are TGTGCCAGCACCGAACGGCTATCGGGGTCCGAGCAGTACTTC. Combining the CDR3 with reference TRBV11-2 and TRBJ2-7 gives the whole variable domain EAGVAQSPRYKIIEKRQSVAFWCNPISGHATLYWYQQILGQGPKLLIQFQNNGVVDDSQLPKDRFSAERLKGVDSTLKIQPAKLEDSAVYLCASTERLSGSEQYFGPGTRLTVT.